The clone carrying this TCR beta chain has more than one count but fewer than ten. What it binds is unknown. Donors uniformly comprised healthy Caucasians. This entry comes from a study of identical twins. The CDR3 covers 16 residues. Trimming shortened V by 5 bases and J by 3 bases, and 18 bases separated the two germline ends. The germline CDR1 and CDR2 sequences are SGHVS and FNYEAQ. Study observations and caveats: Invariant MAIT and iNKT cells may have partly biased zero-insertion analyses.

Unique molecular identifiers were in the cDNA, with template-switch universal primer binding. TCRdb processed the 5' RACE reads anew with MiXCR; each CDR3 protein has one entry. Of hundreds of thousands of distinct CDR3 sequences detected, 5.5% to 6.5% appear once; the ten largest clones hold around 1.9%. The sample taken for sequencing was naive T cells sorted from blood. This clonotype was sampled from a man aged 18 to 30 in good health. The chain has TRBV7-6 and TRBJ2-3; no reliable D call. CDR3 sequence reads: CASSPGHNVRTDTQYF. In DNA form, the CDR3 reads TGTGCCAGCAGCCCCGGGCACAATGTTAGGACAGATACGCAGTATTTT.